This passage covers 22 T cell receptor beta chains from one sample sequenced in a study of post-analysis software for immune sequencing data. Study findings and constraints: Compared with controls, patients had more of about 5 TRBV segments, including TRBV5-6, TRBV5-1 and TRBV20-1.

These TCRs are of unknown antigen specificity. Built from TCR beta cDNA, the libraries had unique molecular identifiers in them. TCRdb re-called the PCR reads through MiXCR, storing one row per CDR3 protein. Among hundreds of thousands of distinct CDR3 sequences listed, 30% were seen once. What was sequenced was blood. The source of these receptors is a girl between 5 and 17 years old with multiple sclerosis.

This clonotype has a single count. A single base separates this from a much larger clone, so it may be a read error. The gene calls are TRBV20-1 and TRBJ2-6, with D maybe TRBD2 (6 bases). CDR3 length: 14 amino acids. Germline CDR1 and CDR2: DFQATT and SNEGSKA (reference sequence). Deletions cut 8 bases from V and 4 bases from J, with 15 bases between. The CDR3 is CSTPRESGANVLTF. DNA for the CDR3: TGCAGTACTCCCCGGGAGAGCGGGGCCAACGTCCTGACTTTC.

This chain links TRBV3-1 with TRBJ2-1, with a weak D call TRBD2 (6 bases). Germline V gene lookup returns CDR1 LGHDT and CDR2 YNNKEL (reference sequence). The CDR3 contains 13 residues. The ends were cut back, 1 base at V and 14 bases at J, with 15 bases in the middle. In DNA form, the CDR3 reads TGTGCCAGCAGCCAAGGCCGGGACTGGAAGAAGTTCTTC. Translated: CASSQGRDWKKFF.

DNA for the CDR3: TGTGCCAGCAGCTTAGACTATAGGGACAATGAGCAGTTCTTC. Protein: CASSLDYRDNEQFF. V and J are TRBV7-2 and TRBJ2-1; the D is unclear. The V gene's germline CDR1 is SGHTA and CDR2 FQGNSA. Trimming cost V 1 base and J 5 bases, with 9 bases left between them. This CDR3 is built from 14 residues.

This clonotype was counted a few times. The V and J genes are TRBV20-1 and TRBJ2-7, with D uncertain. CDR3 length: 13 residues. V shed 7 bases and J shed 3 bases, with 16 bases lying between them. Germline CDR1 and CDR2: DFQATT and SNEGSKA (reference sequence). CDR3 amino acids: CSGQAPPIYEQYF. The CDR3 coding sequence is TGCAGTGGTCAGGCCCCCCCCATCTACGAGCAGTACTTC.

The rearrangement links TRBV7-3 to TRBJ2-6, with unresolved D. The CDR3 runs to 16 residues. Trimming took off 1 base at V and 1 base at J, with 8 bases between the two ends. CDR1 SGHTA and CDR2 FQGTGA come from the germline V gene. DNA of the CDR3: TGTGCCAGCAGCTTAAGCTCGGTGTCTGGGGCCAACGTCCTGACTTTC. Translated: CASSLSSVSGANVLTF. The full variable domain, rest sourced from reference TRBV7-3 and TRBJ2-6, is GAGVSQTPSNKVTEKGKYVELRCDPISGHTALYWYRQSLGQGPEFLIYFQGTGAADDSGLPNDRFFAVRPEGSVSTLKIQRTERGDSAVYLCASSLSSVSGANVLTFGAGSRLTVL.

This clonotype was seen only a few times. The CDR3 DNA reads as TGTGCCAGCAGCCAATTAAGAGGCTATGGCTACACCTTC. Translated: CASSQLRGYGYTF. V and J are TRBV3-1 and TRBJ1-2; no definite D call. Germline assignment: CDR1 LGHDT and CDR2 YNNKEL (reference sequence). Trimming shortened V by 2 bases and J by 4 bases, and 8 bases separated the two germline ends. The CDR3 length is 13 residues. Full variable domain (remainder filled in from reference TRBV3-1 and TRBJ1-2): DTAVSQTPKYLVTQMGNDKSIKCEQNLGHDTMYWYKQDSKKFLKIMFSYNNKELIINETVPNRFSPKSPDKAHLNLHINSLELGDSAVYFCASSQLRGYGYTFGSGTRLTVV.

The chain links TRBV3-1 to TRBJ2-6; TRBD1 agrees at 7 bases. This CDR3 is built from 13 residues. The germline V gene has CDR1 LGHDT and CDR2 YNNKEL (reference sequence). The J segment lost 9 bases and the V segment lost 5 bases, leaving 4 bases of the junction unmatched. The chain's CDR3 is CASSDRVNNVLTF. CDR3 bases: TGTGCCAGCAGCGACAGGGTTAACAACGTCCTGACTTTC.

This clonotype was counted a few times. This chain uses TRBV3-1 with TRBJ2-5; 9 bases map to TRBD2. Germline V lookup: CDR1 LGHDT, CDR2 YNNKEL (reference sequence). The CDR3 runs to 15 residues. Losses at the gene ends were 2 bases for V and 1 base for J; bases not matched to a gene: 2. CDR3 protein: CASSQLAGPQETQYF. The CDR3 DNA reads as TGTGCCAGCAGCCAACTAGCGGGGCCCCAAGAGACCCAGTACTTC.

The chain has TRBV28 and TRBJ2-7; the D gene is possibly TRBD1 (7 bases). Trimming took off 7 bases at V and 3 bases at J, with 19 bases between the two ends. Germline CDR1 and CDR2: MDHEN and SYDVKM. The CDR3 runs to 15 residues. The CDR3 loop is CASTQNAGQIYEQYF. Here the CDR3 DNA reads TGTGCCAGCACCCAGAACGCGGGACAGATCTACGAGCAGTACTTC.

CDR3 residues: CSIVTSRGGNEQFF. The CDR3 nucleotides read TGCAGCATAGTGACTAGCCGAGGGGGCAATGAGCAGTTCTTC. The chain carries TRBV29-1 and TRBJ2-1, with D perhaps TRBD2 (7 bases). CDR1 and CDR2 from the germline V gene are SQVTM and ANQGSEA. V was clipped by 8 bases and J by 6 bases, with 20 bases between them. This CDR3 is built from 14 residues.

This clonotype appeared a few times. This CDR3 is CSVPSGFSSMGTEAFF. Here the CDR3 DNA reads TGCAGCGTTCCCTCTGGGTTTTCATCGATGGGCACTGAAGCTTTCTTT. The rearrangement links TRBV29-1 to TRBJ1-1; no clear D. Germline V lookup: CDR1 SQVTM, CDR2 ANQGSEA. The CDR3 spans 16 residues. V dropped 5 bases and J dropped 4 bases, with 23 bases sitting between them. The full variable domain, with the rest looked up from reference TRBV29-1 and TRBJ1-1, is SAVISQKPSRDICQRGTSLTIQCQVDSQVTMMFWYRQQPGQSLTLIATANQGSEATYESGFVIDKFPISRPNLTFSTLTVSNMSPEDSSIYLCSVPSGFSSMGTEAFFGQGTRLTVV.

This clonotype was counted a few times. The CDR3 spells CASTSAVGVYGYTF. The CDR3, as DNA: TGTGCCAGCACTTCCGCGGTGGGGGTATATGGCTACACCTTC. The V and J genes are TRBV27 and TRBJ1-2, with a possible D match to TRBD1 (5 bases). The CDR3 is 14 amino acids. The V end was cut by 7 bases, the J end by 5 bases, with 17 bases between. Germline CDR1 MNHEY, CDR2 SMNVEV (reference sequence).

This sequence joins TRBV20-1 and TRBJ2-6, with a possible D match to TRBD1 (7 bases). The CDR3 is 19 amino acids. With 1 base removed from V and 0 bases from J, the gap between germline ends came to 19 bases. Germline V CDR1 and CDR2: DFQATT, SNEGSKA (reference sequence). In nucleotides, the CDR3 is TGCAGTGCTAGAGTGTCGAGCAGGGGGGTTAACTCTGGGGCCAACGTCCTGACTTTC. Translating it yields CSARVSSRGVNSGANVLTF.

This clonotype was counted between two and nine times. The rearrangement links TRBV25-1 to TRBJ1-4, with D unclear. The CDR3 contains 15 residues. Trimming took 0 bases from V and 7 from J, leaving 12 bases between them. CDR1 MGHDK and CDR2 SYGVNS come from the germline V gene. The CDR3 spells CASSEYSRNSEKLFF. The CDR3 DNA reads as TGTGCCAGCAGTGAATATTCTCGCAACTCTGAAAAACTGTTTTTT.

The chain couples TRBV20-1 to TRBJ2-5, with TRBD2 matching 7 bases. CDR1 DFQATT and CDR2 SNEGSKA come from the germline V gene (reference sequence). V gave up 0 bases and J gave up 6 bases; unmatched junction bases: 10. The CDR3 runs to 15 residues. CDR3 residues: CSARDLGRGSKTQYF. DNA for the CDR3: TGCAGTGCTAGAGATCTGGGACGCGGGAGTAAGACCCAGTACTTC.

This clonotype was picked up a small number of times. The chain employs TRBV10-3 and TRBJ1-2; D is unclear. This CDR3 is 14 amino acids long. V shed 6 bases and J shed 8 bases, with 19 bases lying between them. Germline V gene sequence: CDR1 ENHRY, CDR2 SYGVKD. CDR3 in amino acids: CAISPAGPSRGYTF. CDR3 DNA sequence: TGTGCCATCAGCCCAGCAGGACCCTCCCGAGGCTACACCTTC.

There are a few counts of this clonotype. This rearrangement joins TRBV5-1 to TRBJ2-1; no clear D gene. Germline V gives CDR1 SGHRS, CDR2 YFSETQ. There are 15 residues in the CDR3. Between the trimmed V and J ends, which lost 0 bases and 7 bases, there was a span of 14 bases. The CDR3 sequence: CASSLVRLQDNEQFF. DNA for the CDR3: TGCGCCAGCAGCTTGGTGCGACTCCAAGATAATGAGCAGTTCTTC.

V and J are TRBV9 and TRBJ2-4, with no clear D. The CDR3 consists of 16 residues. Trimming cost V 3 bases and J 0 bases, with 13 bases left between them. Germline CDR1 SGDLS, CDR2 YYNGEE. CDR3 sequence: CASSARVDGAKNIQYF. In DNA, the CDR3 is TGTGCCAGCAGCGCTAGGGTAGACGGAGCCAAAAACATTCAGTACTTC.

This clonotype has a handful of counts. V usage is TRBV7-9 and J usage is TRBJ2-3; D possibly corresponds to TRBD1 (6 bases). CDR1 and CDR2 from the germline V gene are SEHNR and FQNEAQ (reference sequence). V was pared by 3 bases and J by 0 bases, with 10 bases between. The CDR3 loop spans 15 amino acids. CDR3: CASSFYRESTDTQYF. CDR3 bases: TGTGCCAGCAGCTTCTACAGGGAGAGCACAGATACGCAGTATTTT.

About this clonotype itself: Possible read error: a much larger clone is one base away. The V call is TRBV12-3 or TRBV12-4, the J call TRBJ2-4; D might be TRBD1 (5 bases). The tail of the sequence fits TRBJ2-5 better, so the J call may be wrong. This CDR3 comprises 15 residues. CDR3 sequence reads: CANSRLAGQGETQYF. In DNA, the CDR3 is TGTGCCAACAGTCGATTAGCAGGTCAGGGAGAGACCCAGTACTTC.

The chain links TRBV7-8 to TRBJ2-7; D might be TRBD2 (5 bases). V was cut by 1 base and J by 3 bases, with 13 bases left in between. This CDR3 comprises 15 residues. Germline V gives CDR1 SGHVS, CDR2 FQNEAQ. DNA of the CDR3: TGTGCCAGCAGCTTAGGCCAGGCGGCGGGCTACGAGCAGTACTTC. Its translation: CASSLGQAAGYEQYF.

The CDR3 reads CASSPGGSGPKLFF. CDR3 bases: TGTGCCAGCAGCCCCGGCGGGTCGGGACCCAAACTGTTTTTT. The V and J genes are TRBV7-6 and TRBJ1-4; tentatively, D is TRBD1 (5 bases). Germline CDR1 reads SGHVS; CDR2 reads FNYEAQ. V lost 5 bases and J 11 bases, leaving 18 bases between the germline ends. The CDR3 covers 14 residues.